Listed here is a single T cell receptor beta chain. The antigen is not known. Documented time point: baseline pretreatment blood. Specified treatment: 15 Gy SBRT to primary tumor, nephrectomy 4 weeks later. Blood was sampled at baseline, 2 weeks and 4 weeks after SBRT. The patient's renal cell carcinoma had clear cell pathology. This sample is drawn from a study of radiation and T cells in renal cell carcinoma. Findings and limits, study-wide: Without pretreatment biopsies, baseline tumor clonotype presence was undetermined.

The CDR3 sequence is 13 residues long. Germline trimming cut 6 bases from V and 7 bases from J; bases unmatched to any gene: 8. Germline V gene data show CDR1 as MNHNY and CDR2 as SVGAGI (reference sequence). Using immunoSEQ multiplex PCR, the repertoire was profiled, and TCRdb retains in-frame clones only, with some absent. The sample holds 120,000 to 150,000 clones, 88% seen once. The receptor's source is a woman aged 70-85 years with renal cell carcinoma. The V and J genes are TRBV6-6 and TRBJ1-2, with TRBD1 matching 7 bases. The sequencing used blood, collected from a patient whose treatment included radiotherapy and nephrectomy. The CDR3 protein is CASRPQGEGGYTF. CDR3 nucleotide sequence: TGTGCCAGCAGGCCCCAGGGGGAAGGTGGCTACACCTTC.